Sequencing of this T cell receptor (beta chain) was carried out in a study of blood T cell repertoires in COVID-19. Across the study: Researchers got acute and convalescent COVID-19 samples from the United States, Italy and Spain. From T cells, B-cell-depleted T cells, or PBMCs came the material, which was cDNA or gDNA.

The J segment lost 7 bases and the V segment lost 1 base, leaving 4 bases of the junction unmatched. The V gene's germline CDR1 is SGHRS and CDR2 YFSETQ. CDR3 size: 13 residues. In the original processing: Reference gene primer amplification in the assay estimated nucleated cell counts. Produced via immunoSEQ multiplex PCR; TCRdb's table is partial and in-frame only. D and trimming were read from the DNA, whereas the V and J calls and clone size are those reported in that table. The sample has over 25,000 clones, roughly 87% seen once. The clonotype was recovered from a human donor in a cohort sampled during active COVID-19. The chain uses TRBV5-1 and TRBJ1-2, with 7 bases that match TRBD1. The specimen sequenced was peripheral blood. The CDR3 sequence is CASSLPGGFGYTF. The CDR3 region has the DNA TGCGCCAGCAGCTTGCCAGGGGGTTTTGGCTACACCTTC. The complete variable domain, with remaining parts taken from reference TRBV5-1 and TRBJ1-2, reads KAGVTQTPRYLIKTRGQQVTLSCSPISGHRSVSWYQQTPGQGLQFLFEYFSETQRNKGNFPGRFSGRQFSNSRSEMNVSTLELGDSALYLCASSLPGGFGYTFGSGTRLTVV.